The source of this TCR beta chain is a study of PD-L1 blockade in urothelial cancer. Germline V gene lookup returns CDR1 SNHLY and CDR2 FYNNEI. J gave up 3 bases and V 6 bases, and 5 bases lay outside the gene matches. The CDR3 has 15 amino acids. Data came from immunoSEQ multiplex PCR; TCRdb stores just in-frame clones and leaves some out. The sample carries 85,000 to 95,000 clones, around 90% recorded once. Time point reported: pretreatment peripheral blood. The TCR comes from a man aged 55 to 70 with urothelial cancer. Sequenced material: PBMCs, taken around atezolizumab (anti-PD-L1) treatment. The chain employs TRBV2 and TRBJ2-1; TRBD1 agrees at 10 bases. CDR3 region: CASRTRDRGYNEQFF. CDR3 in DNA: TGTGCCAGCAGGACCCGGGACAGGGGCTACAATGAGCAGTTCTTC.